The present entry profiles one T cell receptor beta chain with its context. This clone was counted between two and nine times. The specificity of this receptor is unknown. No clone much larger than this one lies a single base away; base qualities are absent. The source of the sample is a study of cytomegalovirus exposure and HLA in healthy donors (dated by TCRdb to 2016 to 2017). As for the study more broadly: In an earlier analysis of several hundred of the donors, approximately 300 Gb of sequence data and 100 million or so unique TCR beta sequences from about 179 million T cells were reported. About 330 gigabases of sequencing data and 75 million to 85 million unique TCR sequences made up an early release that covered roughly 670 HLA-typed donors. Of the approximately 400 genotyped donors, 75% to 85% were placed in the genetic ancestry cluster associated with self-reported Caucasian donors. The aim of the study was to test whether cataloging public T cell receptors could identify signatures of past pathogen exposure. The T cell repertoires of 670 or so subjects were profiled by immunosequencing and related to cytomegalovirus serostatus. A separate validation cohort of about 110 different subjects was used in addition to the approximately 700-subject first cohort. To predict cytomegalovirus infection status, the study brought together high-throughput TCR immunosequencing, statistical association of individual TCRs with disease status, and machine learning. In a later analysis, previously published TCR beta repertoires from fewer than 750 donors were re-analyzed and high-resolution HLA genotyping was added so that TCR occurrence patterns could be studied. The later analysis used no new phenotypic data to find candidate immune exposures, relying instead on TCR beta sequences and their occurrence across donors. An earlier analysis of roughly 600 of the donors used high-throughput TCR beta sequencing to judge whether each TCR beta V gene segment behaved as functional or pseudogenic. Donor age, sex, ethnicity and CMV serostatus were collected together with the repertoire data. Genome-wide SNP genotypes for about 55% of the roughly 670 donors were used in a later genetic analysis, which treated that subset as a discovery cohort. All discovery cohort repertoires had been generated using a single sequencing platform. Both class I and class II loci were covered by HLA typing, at four-digit resolution. Typing coverage differed by locus: A, B, C, DRB1 and DQB1 were typed in about 620-630 donors, DQA1 in about 500, DPA1 in 600 to 610, and DPB1 in around 490. Because of strong linkage in the cohort, a handful of DR-DQ haplotypes were treated as single units for association and clustering. Among some 400 genotyped donors of the cohort, an average of around 240,000 unique TCR beta nucleotide sequences were sequenced per donor, roughly a sixth of them non-productive.

V has 5 bases trimmed and J has 5 bases trimmed; junction bases matching no gene number 6. There are 15 amino acids in the CDR3, from cysteine to phenylalanine inclusive. Just CDR3 DNA is preserved here, 45 bases in frame from base 1. In the germline V gene, CDR1 corresponds to MDHEN and CDR2 to SYDVKM. In total, approximately 690 healthy bone marrow donors made up the cohort. Cohort members were all nominally healthy when sampled, although unrecorded immune exposures were likely present. The donor was CMV seropositive and was included in the group of approximately 310 seropositive cohort members. Every donor gave a peripheral blood sample, and the peripheral blood mononuclear cells from that sample were used for TCR beta sequencing. Genomic DNA was extracted from the blood cell samples with the Qiagen DNeasy Blood Extraction Kit. Preparation of the library involved the immunoSEQ multiplex PCR assay. For the multiplex PCR, a mixture combining 60 forward primers for TCR Vbeta segments and 13 reverse primers for TCR Jbeta segments was used. Amplification of the CDR3 region of rearranged TCR beta genes was performed with a multiplex PCR assay on genomic DNA. On the Illumina HiSeq System, the amplified TCR beta libraries were sequenced as 87-base-pair reads. Processing in the source paper ran as follows. A later analysis counted about 80 million unique TCR beta chains across the 550 to 700 repertoires, and around 12 million of these chains were shared by at least two donors. To remove PCR and sequencing errors, raw reads were error-corrected and collapsed into unique sequences using a nearest-neighbor algorithm that merged closely related sequences. V, D and J gene segments were assigned by aligning CDR3 sequences to IMGT reference sequences. For a sequence to be retained, at least a six-nucleotide match to both a V gene segment and a J gene segment was required. A rearrangement counted as productive if the CDR3 had no stop codons and remained in frame with V and J, and every other rearrangement counted as non-productive. CDR3 was defined according to IMGT convention as the region running from the second conserved V-encoded cysteine to the conserved J-encoded phenylalanine. In an earlier analysis of around 600 of the donors, sequences lacking an unambiguous match to a single V gene segment were excluded. An earlier analysis of a few hundred of the donors classified V segments as functional when productive rearrangements were above 56.7% and as segregating when the standard deviation between donors was above 5%. A statistical classification framework was developed to diagnose cytomegalovirus status using the catalog of TCR beta chain sequences. A later analysis assigned V and J genes by comparing TCR nucleotide sequences with IMGT/GENE-DB human TR gene sequences. In a later analysis, CDR3 sequences and most-parsimonious VDJ recombination scenarios were assigned using the TCRdist pipeline. In a later analysis, each TCR beta chain was defined by its CDR3 amino acid sequence together with its V-gene family, and reads without a unique V-gene family were excluded. To address suspected cross-contamination and a sequencing artifact, a later analysis removed roughly 580 highly shared, low-generation-probability nucleotide sequences. A later analysis calculated a clonal expansion index for each public chain from normalized within-repertoire ranks of inferred template counts. In a later analysis, generation probabilities were computed with a VDJ recombination model fitted to out-of-frame rearrangements, and the resulting probabilities were checked against IGoR. Hypergeometric tests were used in a later analysis to score TCR-TCR, TCR-HLA and TCR-CMV co-occurrence, with a repertoire-size bias correction applied to the TCR pairs. False discovery rates were estimated in a later analysis by permuting HLA or CMV assignments 20 times. A later analysis grouped co-occurring TCRs with DBSCAN, adding TCRdist sequence similarity when clustering within HLA-allele-positive subsets. Repertoires with fewer than 30,000 or more than 120,000 public chains were left out of co-occurrence clustering, as were about five repertoires with anomalous nucleotide sharing. The table was pulled from immuneACCESS by TCRdb, which kept in-frame rearrangements only. Such tables lose some clones; where checked, under half of the loss comes from unresolved V genes, and the rest has no known cause. V and J calls and clone size are copied from that table; D and trimming were computed from the DNA. Recorded for this sample are over 100,000 clones; roughly 82% of them occurred a single time. 4% to 5% of the sample rests with the top ten.

Paper-wide results and their limitations: In a later analysis, the rate of TCR association differed among HLA loci, with DRB1 alleles having the most associated TCRs and HLA-C alleles having the fewest. In vitro tests confirmed that a few of the cytomegalovirus-associated TCR beta chains recognize cytomegalovirus antigens. Assigning TCR associations to individual alleles was difficult when HLA alleles, especially DR and DQ, strongly co-occurred. An association between a missense DCLRE1C variant and V-gene and J-gene trimming of TCR beta chains was found in a later genetic analysis and replicated in an independent cohort. Sequencing depth was assumed to be roughly uniform across donors in the presence/absence analyses, though that assumption may not hold. A total of 150 to 200 TCR beta chains were listed by the study as associated with cytomegalovirus. In a later analysis, 15,000 to 20,000 TCR beta sequences were associated with specific HLA alleles at a false discovery rate of 0.05. Because some donors lacked HLA typing at each locus, the association tests relied only on the typed subset. Cytomegalovirus status was reported to be diagnosed by the classifier with high specificity and sensitivity in both the original and validation cohorts. A later analysis found that most CMV-associated TCR beta chains appeared HLA-restricted, with HLA associations seemingly driven largely by CMV exposure. Across donors, most TCR sequences were observed very rarely, whereas some public TCRs were present in many individuals. In a later analysis, HLA-associated TCR beta chains showed more clonal expansion and lower generation probabilities than non-associated chains that were equally common. In this cohort, only TCR beta chains were sequenced, and detectable features were limited by the absence of alpha or paired-chain data. In a later analysis, several top co-occurrence clusters were reported to appear linked to parvovirus B19, influenza, CMV and Epstein-Barr virus. CMV serostatus was the only immune exposure information available for the cohort. The 87-base-pair reads could not distinguish some IMGT-functional V segments, including TRBV6-2 and TRBV6-3, so those segments were excluded. Linkage disequilibrium might explain the correlated functional status among segregating V segments, but an unknown experimental factor could not be ruled out. In an earlier analysis of approximately 600 of the donors, most TCR beta V segments were observed in productive rearrangements about 90% or about 30% of the time, broadly matching IMGT annotations. A cluster of highly shared sequence variants was judged likely to represent a technical artifact of the sequencing pipeline. Because counts were too low, about 18 rarely observed V segments, including chromosome 9 orphons, were excluded from the earlier analysis of 587 of the donors. A later genetic analysis reported fewer N-insertions in productive TCRs among donors in an Asian-associated ancestry cluster than the roughly 700-donor mean. According to the authors, the approach could potentially be generalized to other disease states and immunological phenotypes. A further reported finding was that TCR beta sequences accurately predicted the HLA-A and HLA-B alleles for most subjects in the first cohort.

This receptor was taken from a male donor in good health and CMV-seropositive. Input material: PBMCs. The V and J genes are TRBV28 and TRBJ2-1, with TRBD2 matching 10 junction bases. The bases read TGTGCCAGCAGTCTCGGGACTAGCGCCCACAATGAGCAGTTCTTC. Translated, this gives CASSLGTSAHNEQFF.